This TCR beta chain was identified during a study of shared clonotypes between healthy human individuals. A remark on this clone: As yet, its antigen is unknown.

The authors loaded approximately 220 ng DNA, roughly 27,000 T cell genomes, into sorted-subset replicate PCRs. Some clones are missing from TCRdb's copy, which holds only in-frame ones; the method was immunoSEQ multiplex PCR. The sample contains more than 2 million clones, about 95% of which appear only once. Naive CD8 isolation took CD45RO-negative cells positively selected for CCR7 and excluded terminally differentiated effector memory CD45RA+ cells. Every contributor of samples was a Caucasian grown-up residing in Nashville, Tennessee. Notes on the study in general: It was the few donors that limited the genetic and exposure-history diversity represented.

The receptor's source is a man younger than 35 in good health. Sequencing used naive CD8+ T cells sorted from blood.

In nucleotides, the CDR3 is TGCGCCAGCAGCTGGTTAAGGGACAGGGACAATCAGCCCCAGCATTTT. Residues: CASSWLRDRDNQPQHF. The chain carries TRBV5-1 and TRBJ1-5, with 9 bases aligning to TRBD1. The CDR3 runs to 16 residues. V was clipped by 3 bases and J by 3 bases; unmatched bases: 7. Germline values: CDR1 SGHRS, CDR2 YFSETQ.